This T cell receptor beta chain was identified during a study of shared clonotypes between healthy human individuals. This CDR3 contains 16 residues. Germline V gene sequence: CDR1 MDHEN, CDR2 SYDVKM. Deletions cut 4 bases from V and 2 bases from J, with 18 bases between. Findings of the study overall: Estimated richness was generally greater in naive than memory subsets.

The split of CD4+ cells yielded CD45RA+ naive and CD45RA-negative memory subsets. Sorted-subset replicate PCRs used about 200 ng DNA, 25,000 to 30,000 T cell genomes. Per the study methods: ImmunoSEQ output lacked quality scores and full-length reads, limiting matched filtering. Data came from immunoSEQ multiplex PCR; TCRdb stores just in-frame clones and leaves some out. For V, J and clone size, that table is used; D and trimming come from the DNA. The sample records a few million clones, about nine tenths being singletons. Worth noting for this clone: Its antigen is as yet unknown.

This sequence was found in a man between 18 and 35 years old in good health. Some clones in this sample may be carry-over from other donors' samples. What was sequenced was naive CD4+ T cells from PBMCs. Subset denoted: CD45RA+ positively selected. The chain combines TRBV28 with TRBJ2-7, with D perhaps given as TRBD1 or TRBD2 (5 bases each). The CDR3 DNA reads TGTGCCAGCAGTTCAAATCCGGGACGTTCGACCTACGAGCAGTACTTC. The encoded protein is CASSSNPGRSTYEQYF.